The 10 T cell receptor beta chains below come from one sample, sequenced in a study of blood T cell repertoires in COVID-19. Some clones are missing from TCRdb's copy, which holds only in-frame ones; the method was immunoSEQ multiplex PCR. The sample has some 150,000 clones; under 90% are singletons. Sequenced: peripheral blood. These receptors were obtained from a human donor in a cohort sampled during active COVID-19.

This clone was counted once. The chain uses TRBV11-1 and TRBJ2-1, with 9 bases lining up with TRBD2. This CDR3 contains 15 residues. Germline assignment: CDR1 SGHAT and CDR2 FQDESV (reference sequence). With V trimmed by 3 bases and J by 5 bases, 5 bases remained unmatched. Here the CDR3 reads CASSFSGRADNEQFF. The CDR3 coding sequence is TGTGCCAGCAGCTTTAGCGGGAGAGCCGACAATGAGCAGTTCTTC.

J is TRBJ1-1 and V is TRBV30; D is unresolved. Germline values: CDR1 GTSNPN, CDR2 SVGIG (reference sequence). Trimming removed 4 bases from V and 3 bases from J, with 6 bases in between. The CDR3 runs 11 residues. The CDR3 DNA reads TGTGCCTGGAACATTCACACTGAAGCTTTCTTT. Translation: CAWNIHTEAFF.

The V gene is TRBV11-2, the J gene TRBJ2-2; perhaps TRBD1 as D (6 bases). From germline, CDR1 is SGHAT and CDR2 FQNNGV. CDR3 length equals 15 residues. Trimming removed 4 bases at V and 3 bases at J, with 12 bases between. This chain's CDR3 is CASSWTPGDTGELFF. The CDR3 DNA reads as TGTGCCAGCAGCTGGACTCCAGGGGACACCGGGGAGCTGTTTTTT.

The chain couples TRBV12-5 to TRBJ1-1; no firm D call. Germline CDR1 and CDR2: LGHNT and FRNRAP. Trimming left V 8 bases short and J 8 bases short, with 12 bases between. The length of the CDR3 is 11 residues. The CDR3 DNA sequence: TGTGCTAGTTGGGCTTTTGCCGAAGCTTTCTTT. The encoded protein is CASWAFAEAFF.

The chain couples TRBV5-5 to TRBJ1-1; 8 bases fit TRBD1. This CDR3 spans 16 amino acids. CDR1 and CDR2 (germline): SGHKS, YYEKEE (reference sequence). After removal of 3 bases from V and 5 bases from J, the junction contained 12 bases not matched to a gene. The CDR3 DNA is TGTGCCAGCAGCTCGAGGACAGGGCCATCGGGTACTGAAGCTTTCTTT. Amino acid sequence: CASSSRTGPSGTEAFF.

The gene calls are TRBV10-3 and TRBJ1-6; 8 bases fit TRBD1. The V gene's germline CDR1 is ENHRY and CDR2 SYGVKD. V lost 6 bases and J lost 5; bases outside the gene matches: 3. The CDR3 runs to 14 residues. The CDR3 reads CAISWDRNNSPLHF. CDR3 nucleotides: TGTGCCATCAGCTGGGACAGGAATAATTCACCCCTCCACTTT.

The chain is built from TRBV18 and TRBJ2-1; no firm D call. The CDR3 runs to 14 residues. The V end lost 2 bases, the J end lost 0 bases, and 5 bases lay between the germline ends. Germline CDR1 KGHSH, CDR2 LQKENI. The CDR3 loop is CASSPTSSYNEQFF. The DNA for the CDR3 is TGTGCCAGCTCACCAACGAGCTCCTACAATGAGCAGTTCTTC.

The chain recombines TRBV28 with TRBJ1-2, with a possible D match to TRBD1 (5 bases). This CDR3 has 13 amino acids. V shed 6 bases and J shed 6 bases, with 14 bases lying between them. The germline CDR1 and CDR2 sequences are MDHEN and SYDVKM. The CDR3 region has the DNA TGTGCCAGCAGCTATCAGGGAGGGGATGGCTACACCTTC. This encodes CASSYQGGDGYTF.

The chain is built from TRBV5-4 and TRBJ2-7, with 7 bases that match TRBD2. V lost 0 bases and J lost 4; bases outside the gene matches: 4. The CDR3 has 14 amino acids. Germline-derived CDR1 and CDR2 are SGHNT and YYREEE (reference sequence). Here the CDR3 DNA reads TGTGCCAGCAGCTTGGGGACTAGGGGATACGAGCAGTACGTC. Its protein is CASSLGTRGYEQYV.

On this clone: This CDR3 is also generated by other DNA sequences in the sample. The CDR3 nucleotides read TGTGCCAGCAGTCTGACGGGATCCTACAATGAGCAGTTCTTC. It translates to CASSLTGSYNEQFF. The chain joins TRBV7-2 to TRBJ2-1; TRBD2 might be the D (5 bases). Trimming cost V 6 bases and J 1 base, with 10 bases left between them. The CDR3 consists of 14 residues. Germline V gene sequence: CDR1 SGHTA, CDR2 FQGNSA.